This is a list of T cell receptor beta chains from one sample in a study of blood T cell repertoires in COVID-19. Sequenced by immunoSEQ multiplex PCR; TCRdb stores in-frame clones only, minus some. The sample contains about 49,000 clones, about 86% of which appear only once. The specimen was peripheral blood. The receptors were gathered from a man aged 40-50 years with active COVID-19. CDR3s include the opening cysteine and the closing phenylalanine or tryptophan. D genes are given only for firm matches.

D gene: .
J gene: TRBJ1-5
V gene: TRBV19
CDR3 protein: CATLGGSGTSNQPQHF

D gene: .
J gene: TRBJ2-1
V gene: TRBV7-9
CDR3 protein: CASSLTRERKSSYNEQFF

D gene: .
J gene: TRBJ2-7
V gene: TRBV19
CDR3 protein: CASSIGGGTGYEQYF

D gene: TRBD2
J gene: TRBJ2-1
V gene: TRBV10-1
CDR3 protein: CASSAAGSSYNEQFF

D gene: TRBD2
J gene: TRBJ2-5
V gene: TRBV11-2
CDR3 protein: CASSRFGGRERETQYF

D gene: TRBD2
J gene: TRBJ2-1
V gene: TRBV9
CDR3 protein: CASSGTSGRAPYNEQFF

D gene: .
J gene: TRBJ1-1
V gene: TRBV7-9
CDR3 protein: CASSSSRQAPNTEAFF

D gene: TRBD2
J gene: TRBJ2-7
V gene: TRBV5-6
CDR3 protein: CASIPRTGGGPNFVEYF

D gene: TRBD1
J gene: TRBJ2-5
V gene: TRBV27
CDR3 protein: CASSGAGGETQYF

D gene: TRBD2
J gene: TRBJ2-7
V gene: TRBV7-9
CDR3 protein: CASSLDSGSSYEQYF

D gene: .
J gene: TRBJ1-1
V gene: TRBV5-1
CDR3 protein: CASSLARNTEAFF

D gene: .
J gene: TRBJ2-7
V gene: TRBV4-1
CDR3 protein: CASSQEGGRAREQYF

D gene: .
J gene: TRBJ1-2
V gene: TRBV27
CDR3 protein: CASSFSPLTTYGYTF

D gene: .
J gene: TRBJ1-1
V gene: TRBV28
CDR3 protein: CASSLLRNTEAFF

D gene: .
J gene: TRBJ1-1
V gene: TRBV9
CDR3 protein: CASSPWNSQNTEAFF

D gene: TRBD2
J gene: TRBJ2-7
V gene: TRBV27
CDR3 protein: CASSASRAGGPYEQYF

D gene: TRBD1
J gene: TRBJ2-5
V gene: TRBV9
CDR3 protein: CASSAGQGNQETQYF

D gene: .
J gene: TRBJ1-2
V gene: TRBV4-1
CDR3 protein: CASSQAGYYGYTF

D gene: .
J gene: TRBJ2-3
V gene: TRBV5-1
CDR3 protein: CASSFGSGRDTQYF

D gene: TRBD1
J gene: TRBJ1-2
V gene: TRBV19
CDR3 protein: CASTSGTGGGYGYTF

D gene: TRBD2
J gene: TRBJ2-1
V gene: TRBV7-2
CDR3 protein: CASSLARGLAGVQFF

D gene: TRBD2
J gene: TRBJ2-2
V gene: TRBV7-3
CDR3 protein: CASSPSGRPLGELFF

D gene: TRBD1
J gene: TRBJ1-1
V gene: TRBV7-9
CDR3 protein: CASRQGEFTEAFF

D gene: .
J gene: TRBJ2-2
V gene: TRBV28
CDR3 protein: CASRSPKGGVSTGELFF

D gene: TRBD2
J gene: TRBJ2-7
V gene: TRBV7-7
CDR3 protein: CASSLSGTSGYEQYF

D gene: .
J gene: TRBJ2-4
V gene: TRBV6-6
CDR3 protein: CASSYTLLGIQYF

D gene: .
J gene: TRBJ1-3
V gene: TRBV10-3
CDR3 protein: CAISESTGFGNTIYF

D gene: .
J gene: TRBJ2-2
V gene: TRBV5-1
CDR3 protein: CASSLDSNTGELFF

D gene: .
J gene: TRBJ2-1
V gene: TRBV5-4
CDR3 protein: CASSLMELRTYNEQFF

D gene: .
J gene: TRBJ2-1
V gene: TRBV5-1
CDR3 protein: CASRGLSSYNEQFF

D gene: TRBD1
J gene: TRBJ1-5
V gene: TRBV2
CDR3 protein: CASSEQGGDQPQHF

D gene: TRBD1
J gene: TRBJ1-1
V gene: TRBV28
CDR3 protein: CASSPPTGLGTEAFF

D gene: .
J gene: TRBJ2-1
V gene: TRBV12-2
CDR3 protein: CASRLAPSGETPYNEQFF

D gene: .
J gene: TRBJ1-5
V gene: TRBV6-5
CDR3 protein: CASSYSGGSNQPQHF

D gene: TRBD2
J gene: TRBJ2-3
V gene: TRBV5-1
CDR3 protein: CASSHTQTSVTDTQYF

D gene: .
J gene: TRBJ1-2
V gene: TRBV6-1
CDR3 protein: CASSEGDGGADTF

D gene: TRBD2
J gene: TRBJ2-7
V gene: TRBV11-2
CDR3 protein: CASSRGTSLSNEQYF

D gene: TRBD2
J gene: TRBJ2-1
V gene: TRBV9
CDR3 protein: CASSVGLAVYNEQFF

D gene: TRBD1
J gene: TRBJ2-1
V gene: TRBV5-8
CDR3 protein: CASSSLRGGTGVRNEQFF

D gene: .
J gene: TRBJ2-2
V gene: TRBV2
CDR3 protein: CASRQEGGTGELFF

D gene: TRBD2
J gene: TRBJ2-7
V gene: TRBV9
CDR3 protein: CASSVGLAGAYEQYF